These T cell receptor beta chains were read from a single sample in a study of metastatic and nonmetastatic thyroid tumors. MiXCR was used by TCRdb to re-call the PCR reads. The sample consists of some 40,000 clones, 15% to 20% of them appearing once. The sample comprised blood. Receptor source: a female donor with papillary thyroid cancer or a benign thyroid nodule (not recorded which). Some clones in this sample may be carry-over from other donors' samples. Each CDR3 is given with its conserved first and last residue. D genes are given only for firm matches. A clone size is listed for some rows: how often the clone was seen (once, few, many), or a class if it is expanded.

D gene: -; V gene: TRBV5-1; J gene: TRBJ2-2; clone size: -; CDR3 protein: CASSLGQPGTGELFF; CDR3 DNA: TGCGCCAGCAGCTTGGGGCAGCCGGGCACCGGGGAGCTGTTTTTT
D gene: -; V gene: TRBV25-1; J gene: TRBJ2-6; clone size: many; CDR3 protein: CASSEYEGVSGANVLTF; CDR3 DNA: TGTGCCAGCAGTGAATATGAGGGAGTAAGTGGGGCCAACGTCCTGACTTTC
D gene: -; V gene: TRBV28; J gene: TRBJ2-2; clone size: many; CDR3 protein: CASSLGGAGELFF; CDR3 DNA: TGTGCCAGCAGTTTAGGGGGTGCCGGGGAGCTGTTTTTT
D gene: -; V gene: TRBV4-2; J gene: TRBJ1-1; clone size: many; CDR3 protein: CASSQTLEGTEAFF; CDR3 DNA: TGTGCCAGCAGCCAAACTCTCGAGGGCACTGAAGCTTTCTTT
D gene: -; V gene: TRBV7-3; J gene: TRBJ2-3; clone size: few; CDR3 protein: CASSSARADTQYF; CDR3 DNA: TGTGCCAGCAGCTCAGCTAGGGCAGATACGCAGTATTTT
D gene: -; V gene: TRBV6-4; J gene: TRBJ2-3; clone size: many; CDR3 protein: CASTKGSGYTDTQYF; CDR3 DNA: TGTGCCAGCACCAAAGGTAGCGGATACACAGATACGCAGTATTTT
D gene: -; V gene: TRBV10-3; J gene: TRBJ2-7; clone size: medium-sized; CDR3 protein: CATSHRSTYEQYF; CDR3 DNA: TGTGCCACTTCGCACAGGTCGACCTACGAGCAGTACTTC
D gene: -; V gene: TRBV20-1; J gene: TRBJ2-7; clone size: many; CDR3 protein: CSARDRGAGLLSEQYF; CDR3 DNA: TGCAGTGCTAGAGATCGGGGGGCGGGACTCCTGAGCGAGCAGTACTTC
D gene: TRBD2; V gene: TRBV5-1; J gene: TRBJ2-7; clone size: -; CDR3 protein: CASSLGGRGEQYF; CDR3 DNA: TGCGCCAGCAGCTTGGGCGGGAGGGGCGAGCAGTACTTC
D gene: -; V gene: TRBV3-1; J gene: TRBJ2-7; clone size: many; CDR3 protein: CASRGSYEQYF; CDR3 DNA: TGTGCCAGCAGGGGGTCGTACGAGCAGTACTTC
D gene: -; V gene: TRBV18; J gene: TRBJ1-1; clone size: many; CDR3 protein: CASSAGMGNTEAFF; CDR3 DNA: TGTGCCAGCTCAGCCGGGATGGGAAACACTGAAGCTTTCTTT
D gene: TRBD2; V gene: TRBV30; J gene: TRBJ2-1; clone size: many; CDR3 protein: CAWNQGLAGVSQFF; CDR3 DNA: TGTGCCTGGAACCAGGGACTAGCGGGAGTGTCGCAGTTCTTC
D gene: TRBD2; V gene: TRBV6-2/TRBV6-3; J gene: TRBJ2-7; clone size: medium-sized; CDR3 protein: CASSYWLAETYEQYF; CDR3 DNA: TGTGCCAGCAGTTACTGGCTAGCGGAAACCTACGAGCAGTACTTC
D gene: -; V gene: TRBV28; J gene: TRBJ1-3; clone size: many; CDR3 protein: CASSSVLGPGNTIYF; CDR3 DNA: TGTGCCAGCAGTTCCGTCCTGGGGCCGGGAAACACCATATATTTT
D gene: -; V gene: TRBV24-1; J gene: TRBJ2-2; clone size: many; CDR3 protein: CATSEEPDTGELFF; CDR3 DNA: TGTGCCACCAGTGAAGAACCAGACACCGGGGAGCTGTTTTTT
D gene: -; V gene: TRBV7-9; J gene: TRBJ2-3; clone size: once; CDR3 protein: CASTPTVVTDTQYF; CDR3 DNA: TGTGCCAGCACCCCGACTGTAGTCACAGATACGCAGTATTTT
D gene: TRBD1; V gene: TRBV9; J gene: TRBJ1-5; clone size: few; CDR3 protein: CASIVVDGGGASHHPQHF; CDR3 DNA: TGTGCCAGCATCGTAGTCGATGGAGGGGGCGCGTCTCATCATCCCCAGCATTTT
D gene: TRBD1; V gene: TRBV6-1; J gene: TRBJ2-6; clone size: -; CDR3 protein: CASRPRQGSGANVLTF; CDR3 DNA: TGTGCCAGCAGACCGAGACAGGGGTCCGGGGCCAACGTCCTGACTTTC
D gene: -; V gene: TRBV28; J gene: TRBJ2-7; clone size: medium-sized; CDR3 protein: CASSFRTKQYF; CDR3 DNA: TGTGCCAGCAGTTTTCGTACGAAGCAGTACTTC
D gene: -; V gene: TRBV12-3/TRBV12-4; J gene: TRBJ2-1; clone size: few; CDR3 protein: CASRDLRGAKGEQFF; CDR3 DNA: TGTGCCAGCAGAGACCTTCGGGGGGCCAAGGGTGAACAGTTCTTC
D gene: -; V gene: TRBV12-3/TRBV12-4; J gene: TRBJ1-1; clone size: many; CDR3 protein: CASSFPTPTGAFF; CDR3 DNA: TGTGCCAGCAGTTTCCCTACCCCAACCGGGGCTTTCTTT
D gene: -; V gene: TRBV20-1; J gene: TRBJ1-6; clone size: -; CDR3 protein: CSAETSHGPGHNSPLHF; CDR3 DNA: TGCAGTGCGGAAACGTCACACGGACCAGGCCATAATTCACCCCTCCACTTT
D gene: -; V gene: TRBV9; J gene: TRBJ2-1; clone size: many; CDR3 protein: CASSVGPSQPYNEQFF; CDR3 DNA: TGTGCCAGCAGCGTAGGGCCCTCGCAACCCTACAATGAGCAGTTCTTC
D gene: -; V gene: TRBV6-2/TRBV6-3; J gene: TRBJ2-4; clone size: few; CDR3 protein: CAISRGFTGGGAKNIQYF; CDR3 DNA: TGTGCCATCAGTAGGGGTTTTACAGGTGGGGGAGCCAAAAACATTCAGTACTTC
D gene: TRBD2; V gene: TRBV5-1; J gene: TRBJ2-2; clone size: -; CDR3 protein: CASSRTSGSTGELFF; CDR3 DNA: TGCGCCAGCAGCCGGACTAGCGGGTCCACCGGGGAGCTGTTTTTT
D gene: -; V gene: TRBV7-2; J gene: TRBJ1-4; clone size: many; CDR3 protein: CASSFDLGRGEKLFF; CDR3 DNA: TGTGCCAGCAGCTTCGACCTGGGAAGAGGGGAAAAACTGTTTTTT
D gene: TRBD2; V gene: TRBV10-1; J gene: TRBJ2-7; clone size: many; CDR3 protein: CARPGTSGRRYF; CDR3 DNA: TGCGCCAGACCCGGGACTAGCGGGAGGCGGTACTTC
D gene: TRBD1; V gene: TRBV6-1; J gene: TRBJ2-7; clone size: -; CDR3 protein: CASSRRTGSYEQYF; CDR3 DNA: TGTGCCAGCAGCCGCCGGACAGGGTCTTACGAGCAGTACTTC
D gene: -; V gene: TRBV5-1; J gene: TRBJ2-3; clone size: many; CDR3 protein: CASSLERIGRKRTDTQYF; CDR3 DNA: TGCGCCAGCAGCTTGGAGCGCATCGGAAGAAAGCGCACAGATACGCAGTATTTT
D gene: -; V gene: TRBV18; J gene: TRBJ2-3; clone size: few; CDR3 protein: CASSLPGGTDTQYF; CDR3 DNA: TGTGCCAGCTCACTTCCCGGTGGCACAGATACGCAGTATTTT
D gene: -; V gene: TRBV5-4; J gene: TRBJ2-1; clone size: many; CDR3 protein: CASSFGGGGYNEQFF; CDR3 DNA: TGTGCCAGCAGCTTTGGGGGAGGCGGTTACAATGAGCAGTTCTTC
D gene: TRBD2; V gene: TRBV6-2/TRBV6-3; J gene: TRBJ2-2; clone size: few; CDR3 protein: CARSPKRLADTGELFF; CDR3 DNA: TGTGCCAGAAGCCCGAAGAGACTAGCCGACACCGGGGAGCTGTTTTTT
D gene: -; V gene: TRBV5-1; J gene: TRBJ2-7; clone size: -; CDR3 protein: CASSLGLGLYEQYF; CDR3 DNA: TGCGCCAGCAGCTTGGGGCTTGGTCTCTACGAGCAGTACTTC
D gene: -; V gene: TRBV28; J gene: TRBJ2-7; clone size: -; CDR3 protein: CASSPGPGLGIYEQYF; CDR3 DNA: TGTGCCAGCAGCCCGGGACCTGGCCTAGGAATCTACGAGCAGTACTTC
D gene: TRBD1; V gene: TRBV30; J gene: TRBJ1-4; clone size: -; CDR3 protein: CAWRPGGTEKLFF; CDR3 DNA: TGTGCCTGGAGGCCAGGGGGAACTGAAAAACTGTTTTTT
D gene: -; V gene: TRBV30; J gene: TRBJ2-7; clone size: many; CDR3 protein: CAWSARLRPPPYEQYF; CDR3 DNA: TGTGCCTGGAGTGCGAGACTAAGACCCCCCCCCTACGAGCAGTACTTC
D gene: TRBD1; V gene: TRBV6-1; J gene: TRBJ1-2; clone size: many; CDR3 protein: CASQGQTYGYTF; CDR3 DNA: TGTGCCAGCCAGGGACAGACCTATGGCTACACCTTC
D gene: -; V gene: TRBV20-1; J gene: TRBJ2-6; clone size: many; CDR3 protein: CSSPSGANVLTF; CDR3 DNA: TGCAGTTCCCCCTCTGGGGCCAACGTCCTGACTTTC
D gene: -; V gene: TRBV28; J gene: TRBJ1-2; clone size: few; CDR3 protein: CASRDPVPLGRTF; CDR3 DNA: TGTGCCAGCAGAGATCCGGTCCCCCTGGGGCGCACCTTC
D gene: -; V gene: TRBV6-5; J gene: TRBJ2-6; clone size: -; CDR3 protein: CASSYSRGGRANVLTF; CDR3 DNA: TGTGCCAGCAGTTACTCGCGGGGCGGCCGGGCCAACGTCCTGACTTTC
D gene: -; V gene: TRBV18; J gene: TRBJ1-1; clone size: many; CDR3 protein: CASSPPNQLEGAFF; CDR3 DNA: TGTGCCAGCTCACCACCGAACCAGCTCGAGGGGGCTTTCTTT
D gene: -; V gene: TRBV20-1; J gene: TRBJ1-1; clone size: few; CDR3 protein: CSDGGRITEAFF; CDR3 DNA: TGCAGTGACGGGGGGAGGATCACTGAAGCTTTCTTT
D gene: -; V gene: TRBV2; J gene: TRBJ2-1; clone size: few; CDR3 protein: CASSSRSNEQFF; CDR3 DNA: TGTGCTAGCAGTTCCAGGTCAAATGAGCAGTTCTTC
D gene: -; V gene: TRBV30; J gene: TRBJ2-1; clone size: many; CDR3 protein: CAWSKNYNEQFF; CDR3 DNA: TGTGCCTGGAGTAAAAACTACAATGAGCAGTTCTTC
D gene: -; V gene: TRBV20-1; J gene: TRBJ2-7; clone size: many; CDR3 protein: CSAPVPRKPIYEQYF; CDR3 DNA: TGCAGTGCTCCCGTGCCCCGTAAACCAATCTACGAGCAGTACTTC